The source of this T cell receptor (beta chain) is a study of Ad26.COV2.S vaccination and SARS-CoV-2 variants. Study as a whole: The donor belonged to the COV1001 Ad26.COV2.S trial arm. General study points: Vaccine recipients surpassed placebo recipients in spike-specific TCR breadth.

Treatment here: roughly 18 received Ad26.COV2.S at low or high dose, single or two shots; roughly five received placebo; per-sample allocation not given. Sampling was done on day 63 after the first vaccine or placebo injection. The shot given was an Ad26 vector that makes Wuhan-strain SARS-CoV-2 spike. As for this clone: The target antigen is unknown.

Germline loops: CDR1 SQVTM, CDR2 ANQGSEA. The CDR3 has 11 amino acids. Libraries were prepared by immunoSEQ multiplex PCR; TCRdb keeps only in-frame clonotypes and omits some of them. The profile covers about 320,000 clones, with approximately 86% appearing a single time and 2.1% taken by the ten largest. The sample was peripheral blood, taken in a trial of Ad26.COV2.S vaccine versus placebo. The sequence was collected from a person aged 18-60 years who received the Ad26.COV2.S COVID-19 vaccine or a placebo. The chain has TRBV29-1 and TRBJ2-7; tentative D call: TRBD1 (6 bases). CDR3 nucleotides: TGCACCACTTTAGAAGGGGGCGAGCAGTACTTC. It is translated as CTTLEGGEQYF.